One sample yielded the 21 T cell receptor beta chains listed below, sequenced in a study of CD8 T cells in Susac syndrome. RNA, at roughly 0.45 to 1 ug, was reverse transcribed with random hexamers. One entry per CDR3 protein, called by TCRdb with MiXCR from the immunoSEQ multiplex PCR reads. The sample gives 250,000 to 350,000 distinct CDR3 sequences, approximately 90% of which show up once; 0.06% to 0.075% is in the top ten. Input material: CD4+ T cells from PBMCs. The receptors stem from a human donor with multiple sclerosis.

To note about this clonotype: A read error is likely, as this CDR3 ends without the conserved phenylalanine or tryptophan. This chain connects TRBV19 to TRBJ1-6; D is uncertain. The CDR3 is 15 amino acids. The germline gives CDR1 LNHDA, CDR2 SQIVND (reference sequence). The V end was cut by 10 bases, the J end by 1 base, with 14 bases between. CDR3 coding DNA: TGTGCCACCGCCCGGAGCGTTTCCTATAATTCACCCCTCCACCTT. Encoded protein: CATARSVSYNSPLHL.

The CDR3 DNA is TGTGCCAGCAAAAGCTATGGCTACACCTTC. Amino acids: CASKSYGYTF. The chain carries TRBV2 and TRBJ1-2, with D hard to call. Germline lookup yields CDR1 SNHLY and CDR2 FYNNEI. The CDR3 sequence is 10 residues long. V lost 7 bases and J 4 bases, leaving 4 bases between the germline ends. The full variable domain, completed using reference TRBV2 and TRBJ1-2, is EPEVTQTPSHQVTQMGQEVILRCVPISNHLYFYWYRQILGQKVEFLVSFYNNEISEKSEIFDDQFSVERPDGSNFTLKIRSTKLEDSAMYFCASKSYGYTFGSGTRLTVV.

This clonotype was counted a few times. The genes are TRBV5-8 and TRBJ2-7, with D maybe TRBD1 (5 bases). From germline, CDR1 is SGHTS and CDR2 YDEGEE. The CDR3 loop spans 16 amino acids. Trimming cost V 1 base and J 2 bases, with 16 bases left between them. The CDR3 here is CASSLPRQLGTYEQYF. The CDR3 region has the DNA TGTGCCAGCAGCTTGCCTCGACAGTTGGGAACCTACGAGCAGTACTTC.

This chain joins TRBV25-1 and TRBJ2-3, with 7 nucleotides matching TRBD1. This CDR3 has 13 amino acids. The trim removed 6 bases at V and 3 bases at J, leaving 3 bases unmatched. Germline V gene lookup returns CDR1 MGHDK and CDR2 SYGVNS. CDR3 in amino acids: CASRPTGTDTQYF. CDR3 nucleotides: TGTGCCAGCAGGCCGACAGGGACAGATACGCAGTATTTT.

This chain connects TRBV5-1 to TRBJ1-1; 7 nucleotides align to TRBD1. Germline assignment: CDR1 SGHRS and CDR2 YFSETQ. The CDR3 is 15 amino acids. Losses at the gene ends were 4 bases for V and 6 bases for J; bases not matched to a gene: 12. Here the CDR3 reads CASSIRTGRTPEAFF. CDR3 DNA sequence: TGCGCCAGCAGCATCCGGACAGGACGAACACCTGAAGCTTTCTTT.

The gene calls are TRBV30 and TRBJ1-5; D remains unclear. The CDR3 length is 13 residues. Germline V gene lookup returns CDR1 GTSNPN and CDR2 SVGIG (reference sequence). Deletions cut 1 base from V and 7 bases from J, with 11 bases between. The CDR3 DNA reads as TGTGCCTGGAGTGAGGGTTTTGGCCAGCCCCAGCATTTT. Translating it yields CAWSEGFGQPQHF. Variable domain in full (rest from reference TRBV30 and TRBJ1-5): SQTIHQWPATLVQPVGSPLSLECTVEGTSNPNLYWYRQAAGRGLQLLFYSVGIGQISSEVPQNLSASRPQDRQFILSSKKLLLSDSGFYLCAWSEGFGQPQHFGDGTRLSIL.

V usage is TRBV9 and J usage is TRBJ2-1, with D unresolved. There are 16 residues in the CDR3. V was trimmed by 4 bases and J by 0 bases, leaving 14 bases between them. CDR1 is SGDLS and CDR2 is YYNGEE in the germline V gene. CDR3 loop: CASSPRTGSSYNEQFF. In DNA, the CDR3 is TGTGCCAGCAGCCCCCGGACCGGCAGCTCCTACAATGAGCAGTTCTTC.

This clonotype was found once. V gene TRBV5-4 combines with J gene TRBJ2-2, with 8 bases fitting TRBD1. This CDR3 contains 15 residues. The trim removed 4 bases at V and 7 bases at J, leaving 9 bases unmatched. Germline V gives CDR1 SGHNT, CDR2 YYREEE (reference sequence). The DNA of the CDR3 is TGTGCCAGCAGCACCAGGACAGGGCGTCACGGGGAGCTGTTTTTT. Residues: CASSTRTGRHGELFF.

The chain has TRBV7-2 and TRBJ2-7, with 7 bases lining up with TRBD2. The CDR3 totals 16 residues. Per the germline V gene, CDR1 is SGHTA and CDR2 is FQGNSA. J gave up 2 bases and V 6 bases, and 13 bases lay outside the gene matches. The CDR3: CASSQIKAGTTYEQYF. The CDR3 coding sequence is TGTGCCAGCAGTCAAATAAAAGCGGGAACGACCTACGAGCAGTACTTC.

The CDR3 nucleotides are TGTGCCAGCAGCTTAGAGGGACTAGCGGGAGGTCGCAGGTACTTC. Translated: CASSLEGLAGGRRYF. The chain carries TRBV7-8 and TRBJ2-4; TRBD2 agrees at 15 bases. V was pared by 1 base and J by 15 bases, with 7 bases of the junction left unmatched. Germline V gene lookup returns CDR1 SGHVS and CDR2 FQNEAQ. The CDR3 covers 15 residues.

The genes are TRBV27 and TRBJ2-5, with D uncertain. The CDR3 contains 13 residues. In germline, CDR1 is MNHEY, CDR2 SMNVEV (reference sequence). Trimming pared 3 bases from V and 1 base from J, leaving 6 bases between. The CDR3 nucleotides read TGTGCCAGCAGTTTGCGCTCCCAAGAGACCCAGTACTTC. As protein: CASSLRSQETQYF.

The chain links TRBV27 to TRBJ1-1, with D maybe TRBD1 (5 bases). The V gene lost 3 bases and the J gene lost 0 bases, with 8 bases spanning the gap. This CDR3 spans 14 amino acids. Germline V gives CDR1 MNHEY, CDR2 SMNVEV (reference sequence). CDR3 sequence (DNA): TGTGCCAGCAGTTTTAGGGGCTTGAACACTGAAGCTTTCTTT. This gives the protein CASSFRGLNTEAFF.

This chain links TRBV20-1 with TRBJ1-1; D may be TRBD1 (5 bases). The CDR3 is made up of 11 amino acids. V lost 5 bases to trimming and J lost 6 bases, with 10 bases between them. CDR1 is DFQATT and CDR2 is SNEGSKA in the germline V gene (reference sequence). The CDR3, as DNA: TGCAGTGCTTTCGGGGGGGCTGAAGCTTTCTTT. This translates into CSAFGGAEAFF.

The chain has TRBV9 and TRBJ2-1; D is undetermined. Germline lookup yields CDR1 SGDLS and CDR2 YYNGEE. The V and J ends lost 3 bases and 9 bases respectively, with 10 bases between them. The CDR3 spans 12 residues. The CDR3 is CASSASWGEQFF. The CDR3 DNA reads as TGTGCCAGCAGCGCCTCCTGGGGTGAGCAGTTCTTC.

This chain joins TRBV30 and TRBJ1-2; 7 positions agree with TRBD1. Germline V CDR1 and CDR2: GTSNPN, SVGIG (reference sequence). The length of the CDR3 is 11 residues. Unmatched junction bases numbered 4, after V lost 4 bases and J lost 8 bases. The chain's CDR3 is CAWTGGGGYTF. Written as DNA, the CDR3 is TGTGCCTGGACAGGGGGAGGAGGCTACACCTTC. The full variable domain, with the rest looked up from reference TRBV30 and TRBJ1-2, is SQTIHQWPATLVQPVGSPLSLECTVEGTSNPNLYWYRQAAGRGLQLLFYSVGIGQISSEVPQNLSASRPQDRQFILSSKKLLLSDSGFYLCAWTGGGGYTFGSGTRLTVV.

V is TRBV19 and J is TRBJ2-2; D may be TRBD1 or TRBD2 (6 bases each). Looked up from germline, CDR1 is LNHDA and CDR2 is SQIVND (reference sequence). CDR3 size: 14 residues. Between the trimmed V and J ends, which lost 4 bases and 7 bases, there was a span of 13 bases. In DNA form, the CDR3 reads TGTGCCAGTAGTAAGTGGGAGGACAGCGGGGAGCTGTTTTTT. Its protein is CASSKWEDSGELFF.

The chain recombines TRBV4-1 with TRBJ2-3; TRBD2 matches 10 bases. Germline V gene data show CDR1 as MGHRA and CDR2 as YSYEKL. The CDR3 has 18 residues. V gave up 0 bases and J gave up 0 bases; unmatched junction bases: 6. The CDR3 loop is CASSQDWWTSGSTDTQYF. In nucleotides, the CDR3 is TGCGCCAGCAGCCAAGATTGGTGGACTAGCGGCAGCACAGATACGCAGTATTTT.

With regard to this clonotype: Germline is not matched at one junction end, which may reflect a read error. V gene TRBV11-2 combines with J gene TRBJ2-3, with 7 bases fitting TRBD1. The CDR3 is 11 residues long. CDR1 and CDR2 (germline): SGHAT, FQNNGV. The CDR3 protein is CASSIGTVNRF. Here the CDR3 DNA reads TGTGCCAGCAGCATAGGGACAGTTAACCGTTTT. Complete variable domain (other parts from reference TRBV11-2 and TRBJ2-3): EAGVAQSPRYKIIEKRQSVAFWCNPISGHATLYWYQQILGQGPKLLIQFQNNGVVDDSQLPKDRFSAERLKGVDSTLKIQPAKLEDSAVYLCASSIGTVNRFGPGTRLTVL.

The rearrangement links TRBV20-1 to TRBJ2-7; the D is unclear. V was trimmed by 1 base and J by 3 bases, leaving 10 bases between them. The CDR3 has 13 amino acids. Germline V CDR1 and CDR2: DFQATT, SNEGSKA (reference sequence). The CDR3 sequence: CSARVPNVYEQYF. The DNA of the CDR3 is TGCAGTGCTAGAGTACCGAACGTCTACGAGCAGTACTTC.

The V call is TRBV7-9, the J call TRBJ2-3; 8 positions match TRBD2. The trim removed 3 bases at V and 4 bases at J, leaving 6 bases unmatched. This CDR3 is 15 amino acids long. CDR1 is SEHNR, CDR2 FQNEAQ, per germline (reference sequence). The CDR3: CASSFLAGLPDTQYF. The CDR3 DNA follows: TGTGCCAGCAGCTTCCTAGCGGGCCTTCCAGATACGCAGTATTTT.

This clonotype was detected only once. As DNA, the CDR3 is TGTGCCAGCAGCTTGGGGGGTCCGAGTACTGAAGCTTTCTTT. Protein: CASSLGGPSTEAFF. The rearrangement joins TRBV5-4 to TRBJ1-1; no reliable D call. CDR1 and CDR2 from the germline V gene are SGHNT and YYREEE (reference sequence). The CDR3 sequence is 14 residues long. Deletions cut 0 bases from V and 5 bases from J, with 11 bases between. Together with reference TRBV5-4 and TRBJ1-1, the CDR3 gives the full variable domain: ETGVTQSPTHLIKTRGQQVTLRCSSQSGHNTVSWYQQALGQGPQFIFQYYREEENGRGNFPPRFSGLQFPNYSSELNVNALELDDSALYLCASSLGGPSTEAFFGQGTRLTVV.